The entry below describes one T cell receptor beta chain. Its antigen remains unknown. The entry originates in a study of OX40 agonist ivuxolimab in advanced cancers. This CDR3 spans 18 amino acids. From germline, CDR1 is MNHEY and CDR2 SMNVEV (reference sequence). The ends lost 4 bases at V and 4 bases at J; junction bases unmatched: 16. Clones were read by immunoSEQ multiplex PCR, and TCRdb kept only the in-frame ones, dropping some. The sample has some 65,000 clones; roughly nine tenths are singletons. Broader study findings: Nonresponders included some who also had low normalized T-cell clonal expansion. Expanded clones belonging to CD8+ T cells outnumbered, on average, those of CD4+.

The TCR comes from an adult with an advanced solid tumor such as melanoma, head and neck, liver or kidney cancer. The specimen was CD4+ or CD8+ T cells sorted from blood, collected in a trial of the OX40 agonist ivuxolimab. The chain couples TRBV27 to TRBJ1-2, with TRBD1 matching over 9 bases. CDR3 coding DNA: TGTGCCAGCAGTTCCCCGGGAACAGGGGGCTCCCTCTCCTATGGCTACACCTTC. Residues: CASSSPGTGGSLSYGYTF.